Shown below are 9 T cell receptor beta chains from a single sample sequenced in a study of OX40 agonist ivuxolimab in advanced cancers. Libraries were made using the immunoSEQ multiplex PCR assay. TCRdb carries this immuneACCESS record with in-frame sequences only. Its versions omit some clonotypes, under half of them owing to an unresolved V gene in the studies checked, with the rest unexplained. The sample table shows about 20,000 clones, and around 78% are seen once. Of the sample, 25% to 30% is held by the ten largest clones. Sequenced here: CD4+ or CD8+ T cells sorted from blood, sampled in a trial of the OX40 agonist ivuxolimab. These receptors came from an adult with an advanced solid tumor such as melanoma, head and neck, liver or kidney cancer.

V and J are TRBV13 and TRBJ2-3; 10 bases agree with TRBD2. Germline assignment: CDR1 PRHDT and CDR2 FYEKMQ (reference sequence). The CDR3 runs to 16 residues. V trimming: 5 bases; J trimming: 4 bases; junction bases outside the gene matches: 9. The CDR3 sequence: CASSLTLAGSADTQYF. DNA for the CDR3: TGTGCCAGCAGCCTAACACTAGCGGGGTCCGCAGATACGCAGTATTTT.

The V gene is TRBV28, the J gene TRBJ2-2, with D perhaps matching TRBD1 (5 bases). V was pared by 2 bases and J by 4 bases, with 8 bases between. Per the germline V gene, CDR1 is MDHEN and CDR2 is SYDVKM. This CDR3 is 14 amino acids long. CDR3 residues: CASSLQGSTGELFF. The CDR3 DNA sequence: TGTGCCAGCAGTTTACAGGGTTCCACCGGGGAGCTGTTTTTT. The full variable domain, completed using reference TRBV28 and TRBJ2-2, is DVKVTQSSRYLVKRTGEKVFLECVQDMDHENMFWYRQDPGLGLRLIYFSYDVKMKEKGDIPEGYSVSREKKERFSLILESASTNQTSMYLCASSLQGSTGELFFGEGSRLTVL.

CDR3 amino acids: CASSLMGTYDTQYF. The CDR3 DNA sequence: TGTGCCAGCAGTTTAATGGGGACCTACGATACGCAGTATTTT. This chain joins TRBV27 and TRBJ2-3; possibly TRBD1 or TRBD2 for D (5 bases each). CDR3 length equals 14 residues. CDR1 is MNHEY, CDR2 SMNVEV, per germline (reference sequence). V shed 2 bases and J shed 6 bases, with 12 bases lying between them.

The V gene is TRBV5-6, the J gene TRBJ2-7; 7 bases agree with TRBD2. J gave up 5 bases and V 4 bases, and 12 bases lay outside the gene matches. Germline loops: CDR1 SGHDT, CDR2 YYEEEE. The CDR3 spans 15 residues. The CDR3 coding sequence is TGTGCCAGCAGCCCCCCCGGGGGAGGGCCCAACGAGCAGTACTTC. Translating it yields CASSPPGGGPNEQYF.

The chain employs TRBV19 and TRBJ1-2; 8 bases are a match to TRBD1. The CDR3 loop spans 14 amino acids. Germline V gene lookup returns CDR1 LNHDA and CDR2 SQIVND (reference sequence). V lost 3 bases to trimming and J lost 1 base; unmatched junction nucleotides: 1. In nucleotides, the CDR3 is TGTGCCAGTAGTATGGGACAGGATAACTATGGCTACACCTTC. It yields the protein CASSMGQDNYGYTF.

The rearrangement joins TRBV7-9 to TRBJ2-2; 10 bases fit TRBD2. J lost 3 bases, V lost 5 bases, and 6 bases had no gene match. This CDR3 is built from 16 residues. CDR1 SEHNR and CDR2 FQNEAQ come from the germline V gene (reference sequence). The CDR3 loop reads CASSPTSGVYTGELFF. CDR3 bases: TGTGCCAGCAGCCCTACTAGCGGGGTATACACCGGGGAGCTGTTTTTT. The complete variable domain, with remaining parts taken from reference TRBV7-9 and TRBJ2-2, reads DTGVSQNPRHKITKRGQNVTFRCDPISEHNRLYWYRQTLGQGPEFLTYFQNEAQLEKSRLLSDRFSAERPKGSFSTLEIQRTEQGDSAMYLCASSPTSGVYTGELFFGEGSRLTVL.

This chain connects TRBV27 to TRBJ2-1, with 10 positions matching TRBD1. Germline-derived CDR1 and CDR2 are MNHEY and SMNVEV (reference sequence). V shed 6 bases and J 4 bases; nucleotides not matched to a gene: 6. CDR3 length: 15 residues. The CDR3: CASSIGQGGYNEQFF. DNA of the CDR3: TGTGCCAGCAGCATCGGACAGGGGGGATACAATGAGCAGTTCTTC.

The CDR3 region has the DNA TGTGCCAGCAGTTGGGGAGAGACCCAGTACTTC. Residues: CASSWGETQYF. The chain uses TRBV27 and TRBJ2-5; D unclear. This CDR3 region has 11 residues. Germline assignment: CDR1 MNHEY and CDR2 SMNVEV (reference sequence). V was trimmed by 4 bases and J by 4 bases, leaving 4 bases between them.

The chain uses TRBV5-1 and TRBJ2-1; no clear D. CDR3 length: 12 residues. Germline CDR1 and CDR2: SGHRS and YFSETQ. The germline V and J ends were trimmed by 4 bases and 4 bases, with 6 bases remaining between them. In DNA, the CDR3 is TGCGCCAGCAGCCCCGATTACAATGAGCAGTTCTTC. Translating it yields CASSPDYNEQFF. Drawing the rest from reference TRBV5-1 and TRBJ2-1, the complete variable domain is KAGVTQTPRYLIKTRGQQVTLSCSPISGHRSVSWYQQTPGQGLQFLFEYFSETQRNKGNFPGRFSGRQFSNSRSEMNVSTLELGDSALYLCASSPDYNEQFFGPGTRLTVL.